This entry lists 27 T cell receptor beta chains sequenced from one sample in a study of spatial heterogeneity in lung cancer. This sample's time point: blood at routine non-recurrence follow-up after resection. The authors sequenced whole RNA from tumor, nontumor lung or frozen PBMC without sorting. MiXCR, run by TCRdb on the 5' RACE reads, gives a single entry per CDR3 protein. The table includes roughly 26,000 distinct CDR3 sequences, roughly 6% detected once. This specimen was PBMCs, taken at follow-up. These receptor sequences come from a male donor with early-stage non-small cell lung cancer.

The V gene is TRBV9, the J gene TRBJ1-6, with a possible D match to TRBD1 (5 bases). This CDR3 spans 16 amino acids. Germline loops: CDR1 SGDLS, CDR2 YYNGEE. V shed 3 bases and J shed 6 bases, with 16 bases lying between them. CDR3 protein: CASSDQDGGSNSPLHF. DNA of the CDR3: TGTGCCAGCAGCGACCAGGATGGGGGATCTAATTCACCCCTCCACTTT.

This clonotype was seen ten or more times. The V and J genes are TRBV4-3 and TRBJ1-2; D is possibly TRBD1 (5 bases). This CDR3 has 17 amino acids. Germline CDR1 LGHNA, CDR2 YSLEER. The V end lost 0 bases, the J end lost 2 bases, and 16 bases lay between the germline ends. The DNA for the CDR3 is TGCGCCAGCAGCCAAGATCTTGGCAGGGTGTCGAACTATGGCTACACCTTC. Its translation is CASSQDLGRVSNYGYTF.

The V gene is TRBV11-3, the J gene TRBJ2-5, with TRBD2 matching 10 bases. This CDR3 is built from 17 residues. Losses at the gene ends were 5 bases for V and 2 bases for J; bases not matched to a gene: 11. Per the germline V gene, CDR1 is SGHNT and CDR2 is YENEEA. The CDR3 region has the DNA TGTGCCAGCAGCCCCGGAACCGGGACTAGCGTTCAAGAGACCCAGTACTTC. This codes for CASSPGTGTSVQETQYF.

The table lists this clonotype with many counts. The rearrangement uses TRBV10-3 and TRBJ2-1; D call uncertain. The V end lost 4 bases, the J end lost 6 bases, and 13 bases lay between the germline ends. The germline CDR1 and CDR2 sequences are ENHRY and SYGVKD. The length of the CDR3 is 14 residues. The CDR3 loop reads CAISGLARPNEQFF. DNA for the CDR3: TGTGCCATCAGTGGGTTAGCCCGCCCCAATGAGCAGTTCTTC.

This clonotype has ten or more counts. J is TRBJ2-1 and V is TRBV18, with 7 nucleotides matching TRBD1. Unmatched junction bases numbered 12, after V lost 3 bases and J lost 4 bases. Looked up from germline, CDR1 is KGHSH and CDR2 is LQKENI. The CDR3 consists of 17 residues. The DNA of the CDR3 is TGTGCCAGCTCACCGATCACGAGGACAGGACCTTACAATGAGCAGTTCTTC. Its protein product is CASSPITRTGPYNEQFF.

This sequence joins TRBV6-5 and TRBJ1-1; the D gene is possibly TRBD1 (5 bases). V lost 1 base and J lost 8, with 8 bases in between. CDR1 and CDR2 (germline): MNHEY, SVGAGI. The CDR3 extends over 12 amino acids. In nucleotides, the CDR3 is TGTGCCAGCAGTTACTGGAAGGGGGAAGCTTTCTTT. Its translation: CASSYWKGEAFF.

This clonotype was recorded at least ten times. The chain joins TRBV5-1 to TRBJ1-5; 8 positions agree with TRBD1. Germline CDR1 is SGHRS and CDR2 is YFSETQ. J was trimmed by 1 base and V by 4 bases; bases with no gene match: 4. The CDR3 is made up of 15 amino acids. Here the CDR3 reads CASSIGQGSNQPQHF. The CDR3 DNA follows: TGCGCCAGCAGCATCGGACAGGGAAGCAATCAGCCCCAGCATTTT.

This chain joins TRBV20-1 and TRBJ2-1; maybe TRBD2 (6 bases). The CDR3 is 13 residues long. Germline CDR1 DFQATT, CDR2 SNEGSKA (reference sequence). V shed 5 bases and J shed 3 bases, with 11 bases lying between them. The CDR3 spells CSARGLFYNEQFF. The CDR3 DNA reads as TGCAGTGCTCGCGGACTATTCTACAATGAGCAGTTCTTC.

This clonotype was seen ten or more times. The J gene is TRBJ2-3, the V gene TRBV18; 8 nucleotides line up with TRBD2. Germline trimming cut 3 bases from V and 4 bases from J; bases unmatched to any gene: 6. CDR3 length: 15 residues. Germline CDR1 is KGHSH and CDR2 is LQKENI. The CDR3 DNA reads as TGTGCCAGCTCACCGCGGGCGGGAGGAGCAGATACGCAGTATTTT. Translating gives CASSPRAGGADTQYF.

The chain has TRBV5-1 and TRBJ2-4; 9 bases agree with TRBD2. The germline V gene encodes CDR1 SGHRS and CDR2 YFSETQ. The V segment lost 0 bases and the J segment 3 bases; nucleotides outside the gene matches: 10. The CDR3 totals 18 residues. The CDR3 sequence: CASSLAGGGRAHKNIQYF. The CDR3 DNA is TGCGCCAGCAGCTTGGCTGGAGGCGGGAGGGCTCACAAAAACATTCAGTACTTC.

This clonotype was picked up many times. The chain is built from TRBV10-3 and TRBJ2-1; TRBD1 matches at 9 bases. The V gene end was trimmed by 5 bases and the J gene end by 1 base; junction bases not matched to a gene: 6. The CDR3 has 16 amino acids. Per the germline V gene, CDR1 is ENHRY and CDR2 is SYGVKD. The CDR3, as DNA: TGTGCCATCAGTCCTCGGACAGGGGAGTCCTACAATGAGCAGTTCTTC. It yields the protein CAISPRTGESYNEQFF.

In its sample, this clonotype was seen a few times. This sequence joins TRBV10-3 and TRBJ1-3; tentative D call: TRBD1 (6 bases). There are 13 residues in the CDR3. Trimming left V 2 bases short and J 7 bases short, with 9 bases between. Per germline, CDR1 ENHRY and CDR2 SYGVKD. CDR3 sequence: CAISETGRNTIYF. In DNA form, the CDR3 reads TGTGCCATCAGTGAGACAGGGCGGAACACCATATATTTT.

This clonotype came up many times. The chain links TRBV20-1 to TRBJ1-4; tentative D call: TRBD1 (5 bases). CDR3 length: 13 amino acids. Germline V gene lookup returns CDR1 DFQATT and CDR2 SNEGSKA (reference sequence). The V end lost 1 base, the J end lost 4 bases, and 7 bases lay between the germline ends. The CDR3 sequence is CSARGGNNEKLFF. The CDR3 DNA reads TGCAGTGCTAGAGGGGGGAATAATGAAAAACTGTTTTTT.

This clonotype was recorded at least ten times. The CDR3 here is CASRAGLAATDTQYF. CDR3 DNA: TGTGCCAGCAGAGCGGGACTAGCGGCCACAGATACGCAGTATTTT. This chain joins TRBV7-2 and TRBJ2-3, with 11 bases that match TRBD2. V lost 6 bases, J lost 2 bases, and 4 bases stayed unmatched. This CDR3 contains 15 residues. Germline assignment: CDR1 SGHTA and CDR2 FQGNSA.

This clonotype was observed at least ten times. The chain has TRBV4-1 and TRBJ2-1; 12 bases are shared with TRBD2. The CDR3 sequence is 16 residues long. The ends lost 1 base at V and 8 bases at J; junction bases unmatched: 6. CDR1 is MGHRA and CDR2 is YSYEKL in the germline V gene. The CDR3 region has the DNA TGCGCCAGCAGCCAAGGTACTAGCGGGGGGCAGGATGAGCAGTTCTTC. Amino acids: CASSQGTSGGQDEQFF.

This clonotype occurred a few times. This CDR3 is CASSLVGGEQYV. CDR3 bases: TGTGCCAGCAGCTTGGTAGGGGGCGAGCAGTACGTC. The rearrangement joins TRBV5-8 to TRBJ2-7; TRBD1 is a possible D gene (6 bases). The CDR3 is 12 amino acids. The germline gives CDR1 SGHTS, CDR2 YDEGEE. V was pared by 0 bases and J by 6 bases, with 7 bases between.

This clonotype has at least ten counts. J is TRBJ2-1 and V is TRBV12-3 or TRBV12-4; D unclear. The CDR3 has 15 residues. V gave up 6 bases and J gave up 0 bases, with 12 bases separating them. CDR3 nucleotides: TGTGCCAGCAGGGTGGGTTCGAGCTCCTACAATGAGCAGTTCTTC. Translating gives CASRVGSSSYNEQFF.

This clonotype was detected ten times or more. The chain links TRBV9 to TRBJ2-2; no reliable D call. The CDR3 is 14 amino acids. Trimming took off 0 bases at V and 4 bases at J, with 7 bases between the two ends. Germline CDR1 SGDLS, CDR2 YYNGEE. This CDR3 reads CASSVVGLTGELFF. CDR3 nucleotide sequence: TGTGCCAGCAGCGTAGTGGGCCTCACCGGGGAGCTGTTTTTT.

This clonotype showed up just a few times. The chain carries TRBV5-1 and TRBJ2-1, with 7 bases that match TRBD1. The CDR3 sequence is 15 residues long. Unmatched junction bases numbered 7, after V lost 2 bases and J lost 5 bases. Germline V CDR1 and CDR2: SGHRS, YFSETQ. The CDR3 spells CASSFLGGEDNEQFF. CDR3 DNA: TGCGCCAGCAGCTTCCTAGGGGGCGAAGACAATGAGCAGTTCTTC.

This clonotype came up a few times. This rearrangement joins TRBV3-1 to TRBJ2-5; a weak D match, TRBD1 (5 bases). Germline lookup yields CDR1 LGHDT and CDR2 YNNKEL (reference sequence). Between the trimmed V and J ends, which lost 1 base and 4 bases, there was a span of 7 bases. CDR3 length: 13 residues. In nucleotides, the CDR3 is TGTGCCAGCAGCCAAGCAGGGTTAGAGACCCAGTACTTC. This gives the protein CASSQAGLETQYF.

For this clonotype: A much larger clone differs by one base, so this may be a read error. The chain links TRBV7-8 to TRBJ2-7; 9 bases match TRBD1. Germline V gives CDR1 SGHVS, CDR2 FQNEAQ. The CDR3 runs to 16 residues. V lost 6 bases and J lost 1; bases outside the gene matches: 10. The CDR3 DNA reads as TGTGCCAGCAGACCTAGCCCGGGACAGGGTTCCTACGAGCAGTACTTC. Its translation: CASRPSPGQGSYEQYF.

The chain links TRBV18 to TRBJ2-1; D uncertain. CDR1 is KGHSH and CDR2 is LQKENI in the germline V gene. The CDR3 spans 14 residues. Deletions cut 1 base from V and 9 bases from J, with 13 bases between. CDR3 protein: CASSPREGRGEQFF. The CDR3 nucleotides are TGTGCCAGCTCACCACGGGAAGGCCGTGGTGAGCAGTTCTTC.

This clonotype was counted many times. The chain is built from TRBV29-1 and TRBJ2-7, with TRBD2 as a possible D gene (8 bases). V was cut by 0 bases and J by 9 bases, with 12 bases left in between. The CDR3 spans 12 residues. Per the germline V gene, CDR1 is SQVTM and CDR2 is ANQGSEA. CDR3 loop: CSVEDSGTVQYF. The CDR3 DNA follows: TGCAGCGTTGAAGATAGCGGGACAGTGCAGTACTTC.

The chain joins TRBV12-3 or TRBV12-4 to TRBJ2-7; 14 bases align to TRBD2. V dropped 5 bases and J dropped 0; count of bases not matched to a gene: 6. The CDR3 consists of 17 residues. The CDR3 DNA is TGTGCCAGCAGTATCGGACTAGCGGGGGGTATCTCCTACGAGCAGTACTTC. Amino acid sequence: CASSIGLAGGISYEQYF.

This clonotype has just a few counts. CDR3 nucleotides: TGTGCCAGCAGTTACCAGTTGAACACTGAAGCTTTCTTT. Encoded protein: CASSYQLNTEAFF. The chain recombines TRBV6-2 or TRBV6-3 with TRBJ1-1; D is unclear. Germline-derived CDR1 and CDR2 are MNHEY and SVGEGT. The CDR3 loop spans 13 amino acids. Trimming stripped 2 bases from V and 0 bases from J, with 4 bases between.

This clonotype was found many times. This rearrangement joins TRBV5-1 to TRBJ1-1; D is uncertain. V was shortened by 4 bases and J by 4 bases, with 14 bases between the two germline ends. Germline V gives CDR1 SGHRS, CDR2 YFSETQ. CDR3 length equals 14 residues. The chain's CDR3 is CASSLGPGGTEAFF. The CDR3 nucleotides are TGCGCCAGCAGCCTCGGGCCGGGTGGCACTGAAGCTTTCTTT.

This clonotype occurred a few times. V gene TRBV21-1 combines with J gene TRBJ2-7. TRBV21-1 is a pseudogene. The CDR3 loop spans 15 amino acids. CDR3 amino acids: CASSKVFYKGCEQYV. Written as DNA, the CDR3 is TGTGCCAGCAGCAAAGTCTTTTATAAGGGATGCGAGCAGTACGTC.